This TCR beta chain was found in a study of blood T cells in healthy people across ages. Looking at the study overall: For every two T cells, template switching captured about one barcoded beta molecule.

Germline V lookup: CDR1 SGHTA, CDR2 FQGNSA. Trimming pared 5 bases from V and 1 base from J, leaving 14 bases between. The CDR3 covers 15 residues. A second PCR, run for about 7 to 11 cycles, used a sample-barcoded 5' primer plus a J-beta primer mix. Tagging of each cDNA molecule was performed by a template-switch adaptor with 12 random nucleotides. TCRdb reprocessed the 5' RACE reads via MiXCR and lists one record per CDR3 protein. The sample has hundreds of thousands of distinct CDR3 sequences, 47% seen once; the top ten hold roughly 24%. Per sample, a minimum of 6.5 million PBMCs were isolated. This chain links TRBV7-2 with TRBJ2-5; a possible D gene is TRBD1 (7 bases). The specimen sequenced was blood. The TCR sequence derives from a man aged 80 or over in good health. The CDR3 loop reads CASSRGWDSQETQYF. CDR3 coding DNA: TGTGCCAGCAGCCGGGGGTGGGACAGCCAAGAGACCCAGTACTTC.